This T cell receptor (beta chain) is from a study of T cell responses to AZD1222 COVID-19 vaccine (TCRdb year 2021). Concerning the study at large: AZD1222 recipients whose second dose came at about 4 weeks and those whose second dose came at about 12 weeks were combined into one group, since spike-specific TCR depth and breadth did not differ between the two schedules. A total of just over 230 trial participants underwent TCR sequencing, of whom 207 received two doses of AZD1222 and some 26 received two doses of the MenACWY control vaccine. Enrollment into the trials was organized by age into subgroups of 18-55, 56-69 and 70-plus years, and those subgroups contained about 160, 30 and 59 TCR-sequenced participants, respectively.

The CDR3 regions of human TCRbeta chains were analyzed by immunosequencing. Per the original workflow: Repertoire TCRs were checked for matches against a reference library of SARS-CoV-2-specific TCRs that had been generated using the MIRA antigen-specificity platform. Breadth was defined as the fraction of unique TCRs that were SARS-CoV-2-associated. Depth was defined as the fraction of total T cells that were SARS-CoV-2-associated. Each spike-specific TCR was assigned to its reactive spike region and to a CD4 or CD8 class using the MIRA data. Log10-transformed breadth and depth values were compared by one-way ANOVA with Sidak's multiple comparisons tests. The clones in this table, taken by TCRdb from immuneACCESS, are in-frame only. Not every clone is retained; where verified, under half of the shortfall comes from an unresolved V gene, and the cause of the rest is unknown. D and trimming come from the DNA, and the V and J calls and clone size come from that table. The table for this sample lists 120,000 or so clones; more than 85% of them were counted only once. The ten largest make up roughly 9.8% of the sample.

Concerning this clone: Its antigen is still unknown. At one end, the junction sequence differs from germline, possibly due to a read error.

Sample time point, as interpreted from the label and publication: baseline before first vaccination. Samples from vaccinated people were obtained from the UK trials COV001 and COV002, which included a single-blind randomized controlled phase 2/3 trial of AZD1222 (ChAdOx1 nCoV-19) in healthy adults. For TCRbeta chain sequencing, PBMC samples from trial participants were taken at day 0 and at day 28 after the second dose. The full study reports these points: No day 14 peak-response samples were available, so repertoires were characterized only after the peak T cell response. Nearly half of unique spike-specific TCRs reportedly recognized epitopes outside regions mutated in the B.1.351 and B.1.1.7 variants. Only five to seven AZD1222 recipients were SARS-CoV-2 seropositive at baseline, limiting conclusions about previously exposed vaccinees. Participants were mostly white British and included more females than males, and it was suggested by the authors that clonal diversity may have been underestimated. Spike-specific TCR breadth and depth rose significantly after two AZD1222 doses compared with day 0 and with MenACWY recipients. The vaccine-associated CD4 TCRs covered the entire spike protein, and the dominant responses fell in regions 160-218 and 743-854. In the small 56-69-year group, the increase in depth fell short of significance, most likely because of low power.

This sample comprised peripheral blood, obtained on day 0 of AZD1222 vaccination. The origin of this receptor is an adult in good health.

The CDR3 protein is CASSARPGQDPTPNYGYTF. At the DNA level, the sequence is TGTGCCAGCAGCGCCCGTCCGGGACAGGATCCGACCCCTAATTATGGCTACACCTTC. The rearrangement joined TRBV7-2 to TRBJ1-2, with 8 bases in between that match TRBD1. The CDR1 and CDR2 encoded by the germline V gene are SGHTA and FQGNSA. Reading from cysteine to phenylalanine, the CDR3 counts 19 amino acids. Only the CDR3 DNA stays, 57 bases, in frame from base 1.